This entry describes one T cell receptor (beta chain). The entry originates in a study of shared clonotypes between healthy human individuals. Trimming shortened V by 3 bases and J by 4 bases, and 17 bases separated the two germline ends. The CDR3 loop spans 15 amino acids. Germline lookup yields CDR1 SGHRS and CDR2 YFSETQ. Assay used: immunoSEQ multiplex PCR; TCRdb lists only in-frame clones, some missing. This table holds some 1,900,000 clones, about 94% found once. Naive CD8 populations comprised CD45RO-negative cells positively selected for CCR7, excluding terminally differentiated effector memory CD45RA+ cells.

This TCR derives from a man aged 18 to 29 in good health. Sample: naive CD8+ T cells sorted from blood. The chain combines TRBV5-1 with TRBJ2-7; a possible D gene is TRBD1 (6 bases). The CDR3 protein is CASSSPGHLDYEQYF. The CDR3 bases are TGCGCCAGCAGCTCCCCGGGACATTTGGATTACGAGCAGTACTTC.